One and the same sample provided the 23 T cell receptor beta chains below, sequenced in a study of shared clonotypes between healthy human individuals. Repertoires were generated with immunoSEQ multiplex PCR, while TCRdb's copy carries only in-frame clones and drops some. Here the sample spans roughly 1,100,000 clones, 75% being singletons. The specimen was memory CD4+ T cells sorted from blood. Documented subset: CD45RA-negative fraction. The receptors derive from a man between 18 and 29 years old in good health.

The chain recombines TRBV7-8 with TRBJ2-7, with D possibly TRBD2 on 5 matching bases. The CDR3 is 16 residues long. Germline assignment: CDR1 SGHVS and CDR2 FQNEAQ. Trimming took 1 base from V and 0 from J, leaving 13 bases between them. The CDR3 bases are TGTGCCAGCAGCTTAGGGCGGGTCACCAGCTCCTACGAGCAGTACTTC. It yields the protein CASSLGRVTSSYEQYF.

J is TRBJ2-7 and V is TRBV19, with 8 bases that match TRBD1. This CDR3 has 19 amino acids. V dropped 3 bases and J dropped 2; count of bases not matched to a gene: 18. Germline values: CDR1 LNHDA, CDR2 SQIVND (reference sequence). The chain's CDR3 is CASSIEDRATYAFTYEQYF. In DNA, the CDR3 is TGTGCCAGTAGTATCGAGGACAGGGCTACCTATGCATTTACCTACGAGCAGTACTTC.

The chain joins TRBV18 to TRBJ2-3, with a possible D match to TRBD1 (6 bases). With 2 bases removed from V and 4 bases from J, the gap between germline ends came to 19 bases. The CDR3 is 17 amino acids. Germline CDR1 and CDR2: KGHSH and LQKENI. CDR3 bases: TGTGCCAGCTCACCAGGGAACAGGGTCCTGGGGGCAGATACGCAGTATTTT. Encoded protein: CASSPGNRVLGADTQYF. Filled out from reference TRBV18 and TRBJ2-3, the complete variable domain reads NAGVMQNPRHLVRRRGQEARLRCSPMKGHSHVYWYRQLPEEGLKFMVYLQKENIIDESGMPKERFSAEFPKEGPSILRIQQVVRGDSAAYFCASSPGNRVLGADTQYFGPGTRLTVL.

The gene calls are TRBV4-2 and TRBJ1-5; D is uncertain. Germline lookup yields CDR1 LGHNA and CDR2 YNFKEQ. CDR3 size: 14 residues. Deletions cut 1 base from V and 0 bases from J, with 4 bases between. CDR3 sequence reads: CASSQANSNQPQHF. Written as DNA, the CDR3 is TGTGCCAGCAGCCAAGCCAATAGCAATCAGCCCCAGCATTTT.

V usage is TRBV6-6 and J usage is TRBJ1-1; possibly TRBD1 for D (6 bases). Germline assignment: CDR1 MNHNY and CDR2 SVGAGI (reference sequence). V lost 6 bases and J 1 base, leaving 12 bases between the germline ends. There are 14 residues in the CDR3. Here the CDR3 DNA reads TGTGCCAGCAGGGTGGGGGGGCCGAACACTGAAGCTTTCTTT. Translating it yields CASRVGGPNTEAFF.

This clone occurred once. The J gene is TRBJ2-7, the V gene TRBV7-6; 12 positions match TRBD1. CDR1 is SGHVS and CDR2 is FNYEAQ in the germline V gene. The CDR3 is made up of 16 amino acids. V shed 4 bases, J shed 3 bases, and the junction held 7 bases outside the gene matches. As DNA, the CDR3 is TGTGCCAGCAGCTCGGCCGGGACAGGGGGCTTCTACGAGCAGTACTTC. This codes for CASSSAGTGGFYEQYF.

The chain is built from TRBV4-2 and TRBJ1-1; unclear D gene. CDR3 length equals 15 residues. CDR1 is LGHNA and CDR2 is YNFKEQ in the germline V gene. The ends were cut back, 0 bases at V and 2 bases at J, with 10 bases in the middle. The CDR3 nucleotides are TGTGCCAGCAGCCAAGAACAGAATGTCAACACTGAAGCTTTCTTT. Its translation: CASSQEQNVNTEAFF.

The genes are TRBV25-1 and TRBJ1-1, with D maybe TRBD1 (6 bases). The CDR3 runs 13 residues. Trimming took 7 bases from V and 7 from J, leaving 16 bases between them. Germline-derived CDR1 and CDR2 are MGHDK and SYGVNS. The CDR3 protein is CASKWRGGGEAFF. The CDR3 region has the DNA TGTGCCAGCAAGTGGAGGGGGGGAGGTGAAGCTTTCTTT.

The chain carries TRBV6-5 and TRBJ1-1; perhaps TRBD1 as D (6 bases). Trimming removed 8 bases at V and 1 base at J, with 17 bases between. Germline values: CDR1 MNHEY, CDR2 SVGAGI. The CDR3 has 15 amino acids. The CDR3 DNA follows: TGTGCCAGCTGCCCCTCCCGGACAGAGAACACTGAAGCTTTCTTT. Amino acid sequence: CASCPSRTENTEAFF.

The gene calls are TRBV2 and TRBJ2-7; 8 nucleotides match TRBD1. Germline V CDR1 and CDR2: SNHLY, FYNNEI. J lost 4 bases, V lost 5 bases, and 7 bases had no gene match. CDR3 length equals 14 residues. The CDR3 nucleotides read TGTGCCAGCAGTCGGACAGGGTTAAGGTACGAGCAGTACTTC. Translation gives CASSRTGLRYEQYF.

This clone was picked up a small number of times. The V gene is TRBV19, the J gene TRBJ1-3; D unclear. V lost 3 bases, J lost 7 bases, and 7 bases lay in between. The CDR3 runs to 12 residues. Germline lookup yields CDR1 LNHDA and CDR2 SQIVND (reference sequence). The CDR3 bases are TGTGCCAGTAGTATCTCGCAGAACACCATATATTTT. Translated: CASSISQNTIYF.

The chain joins TRBV14 to TRBJ1-1; no firm D call. The CDR3 loop spans 14 amino acids. The ends were cut back, 0 bases at V and 6 bases at J, with 11 bases in the middle. Germline CDR1 SGHDN, CDR2 FVKESK. The CDR3 loop reads CASSQEVTNAEAFF. CDR3 DNA sequence: TGTGCCAGCAGCCAAGAAGTAACAAACGCTGAAGCTTTCTTT.

In its sample, this clone was seen a few times. The chain is built from TRBV7-2 and TRBJ2-3; 9 nucleotides match TRBD2. The CDR3 has 18 residues. J lost 3 bases, V lost 0 bases, and 10 bases had no gene match. The germline V gene encodes CDR1 SGHTA and CDR2 FQGNSA. The CDR3 DNA is TGTGCCAGCAGCTTAGCGACAGCGGGAGGTATGAGGACAGATACGCAGTATTTT. Protein product: CASSLATAGGMRTDTQYF.

This rearrangement joins TRBV2 to TRBJ2-2; 9 nucleotides line up with TRBD1. Losses at the gene ends were 6 bases for V and 5 bases for J; bases not matched to a gene: 7. This CDR3 is built from 15 residues. Germline V gene lookup returns CDR1 SNHLY and CDR2 FYNNEI. In DNA, the CDR3 is TGTGCCAGCAGCCCGGGACAGGGTCCGACCGGGGAGCTGTTTTTT. Encoded protein: CASSPGQGPTGELFF.

The chain links TRBV28 to TRBJ1-3; tentatively, D is TRBD1 (6 bases). The CDR3 is 17 amino acids. CDR1 and CDR2 (germline): MDHEN, SYDVKM. V gave up 2 bases and J gave up 9 bases, with 23 bases separating them. CDR3 protein: CASSLDPITGNRGTIYF. CDR3 in DNA: TGTGCCAGCAGTTTAGACCCCATAACAGGGAACCGAGGCACCATATATTTT. Filled out from reference TRBV28 and TRBJ1-3, the complete variable domain reads DVKVTQSSRYLVKRTGEKVFLECVQDMDHENMFWYRQDPGLGLRLIYFSYDVKMKEKGDIPEGYSVSREKKERFSLILESASTNQTSMYLCASSLDPITGNRGTIYFGEGSWLTVV.

Concerning this clone itself: It may be a read error: a sequence one base away is much more abundant. This specimen includes other DNA sequences encoding the same CDR3. The chain combines TRBV7-2 with TRBJ1-5; D unresolved. V was shortened by 3 bases and J by 2 bases, with 5 bases between the two germline ends. CDR3 length: 13 residues. CDR1 and CDR2 (germline): SGHTA, FQGNSA. The CDR3 is CASSLDGNQPQHF. The CDR3 DNA reads as TGTGCCAGCAGCTTGGATGGCAATCAGCCCCAGCATTTT.

The chain uses TRBV19 and TRBJ2-4; no clear D. Trimming stripped 5 bases from V and 9 bases from J, with 11 bases between. Germline V gene sequence: CDR1 LNHDA, CDR2 SQIVND (reference sequence). The CDR3 length is 12 residues. The CDR3 nucleotides read TGTGCCAGTAGTGCAGACTTCGGCATTCAGTACTTC. Translation: CASSADFGIQYF.

The J gene is TRBJ2-7, the V gene TRBV5-6; no clear D. V was cut by 1 base and J by 5 bases, with 4 bases left in between. Germline lookup yields CDR1 SGHDT and CDR2 YYEEEE. There are 11 residues in the CDR3. The CDR3 nucleotides read TGTGCCAGCAGCTTGATGGACGAGCAGTACTTC. Protein product: CASSLMDEQYF. The full variable domain, in which reference TRBV5-6 and TRBJ2-7 provide the parts outside the CDR3, is DAGVTQSPTHLIKTRGQQVTLRCSPKSGHDTVSWYQQALGQGPQFIFQYYEEEERQRGNFPDRFSGHQFPNYSSELNVNALLLGDSALYLCASSLMDEQYFGPGTRLTVT.

This clone was recorded only once. The CDR3: CSVEQGGQPRDTQYF. The CDR3 bases are TGCAGCGTTGAGCAGGGGGGACAGCCTAGAGATACGCAGTATTTT. This chain joins TRBV29-1 and TRBJ2-3, with D possibly being TRBD1 (7 bases). The CDR3 extends over 15 amino acids. The ends were cut back, 3 bases at V and 5 bases at J, with 18 bases in the middle. Germline CDR1 is SQVTM and CDR2 is ANQGSEA.

The V call is TRBV4-3, the J call TRBJ1-2; possible D gene TRBD1, 5 bases. V dropped 4 bases and J dropped 8 bases, with 14 bases sitting between them. The CDR3 runs 13 residues. Germline CDR1 LGHNA, CDR2 YSLEER. CDR3 protein: CASSLDMRGGYTF. CDR3 coding DNA: TGCGCCAGCAGCCTGGACATGAGGGGAGGCTACACCTTC.

V usage is TRBV7-2 and J usage is TRBJ1-6; TRBD1 might be the D (6 bases). This CDR3 is built from 14 residues. The germline CDR1 and CDR2 sequences are SGHTA and FQGNSA. V shed 5 bases and J shed 10 bases, with 15 bases lying between them. In DNA, the CDR3 is TGTGCCAGCAGCCGGTCAGGGGATGGATCACCCCTCCACTTT. This sequence encodes CASSRSGDGSPLHF.

This clone was detected only a few times. The V and J genes are TRBV5-8 and TRBJ1-5; maybe TRBD1 (5 bases). This CDR3 has 14 amino acids. Germline V CDR1 and CDR2: SGHTS, YDEGEE. V gave up 0 bases and J gave up 3 bases, with 7 bases separating them. CDR3 amino acids: CASSLEGDNQPQHF. The CDR3 DNA sequence: TGTGCCAGCAGCTTGGAAGGGGACAATCAGCCCCAGCATTTT.

This clone was detected only a few times. V usage is TRBV2 and J usage is TRBJ1-5; unclear D gene. The CDR3 extends over 14 amino acids. Germline-derived CDR1 and CDR2 are SNHLY and FYNNEI. Between the trimmed V and J ends, which lost 1 base and 9 bases, there was a span of 13 bases. CDR3 sequence reads: CASSEGEGRRPQHF. In DNA, the CDR3 is TGTGCCAGCAGTGAAGGGGAAGGGCGGCGGCCCCAGCATTTT.